This T cell receptor (beta chain) was recovered during a study of T-cell reconstitution after alpha-beta-depleted transplantation in children. There are a few counts of this clonotype. Preparation of the TCRbeta library involved a method that used unique molecular identifiers. TCRdb ran MiXCR on the PCR reads and lists one entry per CDR3 protein. The repertoire holds 490,000 or so distinct CDR3 sequences, with under 15% as singletons. Per the germline V gene, CDR1 is SGHVS and CDR2 is FNYEAQ. Deletions cut 2 bases from V and 8 bases from J, with 19 bases between. The CDR3 is made up of 17 amino acids.

V usage is TRBV7-6 and J usage is TRBJ2-6; tentatively, D is TRBD2 (6 bases). Sequenced material: PBMCs from the stem cell graft donor, taken from the stem cell graft. The origin of this receptor is a human donor who donated a stem cell graft to a child with combined immunodeficiency. The CDR3, as DNA: TGTGCCAGCAGCTTATCTTGGAGGACTAAATGGACCAACGTCCTGACTTTC. This translates into CASSLSWRTKWTNVLTF.